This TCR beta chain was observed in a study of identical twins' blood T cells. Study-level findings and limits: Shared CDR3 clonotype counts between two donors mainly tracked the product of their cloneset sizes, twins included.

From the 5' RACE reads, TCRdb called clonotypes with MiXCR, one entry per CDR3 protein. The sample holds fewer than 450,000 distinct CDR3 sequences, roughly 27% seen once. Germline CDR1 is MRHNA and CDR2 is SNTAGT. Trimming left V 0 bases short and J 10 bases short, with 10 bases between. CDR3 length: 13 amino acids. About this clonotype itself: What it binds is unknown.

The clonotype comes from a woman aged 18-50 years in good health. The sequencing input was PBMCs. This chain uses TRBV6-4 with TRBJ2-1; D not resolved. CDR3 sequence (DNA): TGTGCCAGCAGTGACTCGATGGCGCGAGAGCAGTTCTTC. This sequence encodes CASSDSMAREQFF.